This T cell receptor beta chain was documented in a study of T cell responses to AZD1222 COVID-19 vaccine. Regarding the study as a whole: When two AZD1222 doses had been given, Spike-specific TCR breadth and depth rose. Clonal diversity was possibly underestimated, and the donors were mostly white British, with more females. It was only after the peak T cell response that any repertoires were sampled.

As for this clone: Its antigen is still unknown.

V lost 0 bases to trimming and J lost 1 base; unmatched junction nucleotides: 2. Germline values: CDR1 SGHRS, CDR2 YFSETQ. This CDR3 spans 16 amino acids. Here immunoSEQ multiplex PCR was the method, and the copy in TCRdb shows in-frame clones only, minus some. The table for this sample gives over 140,000 clones. This sequence originates from an adult in good health. Sequenced: peripheral blood. The chain employs TRBV5-1 and TRBJ1-5; 9 bases are a match to TRBD1. CDR3 protein: CASSLGGTGSNQPQHF. Written as DNA, the CDR3 is TGCGCCAGCAGCTTGGGCGGGACAGGGAGCAATCAGCCCCAGCATTTT.